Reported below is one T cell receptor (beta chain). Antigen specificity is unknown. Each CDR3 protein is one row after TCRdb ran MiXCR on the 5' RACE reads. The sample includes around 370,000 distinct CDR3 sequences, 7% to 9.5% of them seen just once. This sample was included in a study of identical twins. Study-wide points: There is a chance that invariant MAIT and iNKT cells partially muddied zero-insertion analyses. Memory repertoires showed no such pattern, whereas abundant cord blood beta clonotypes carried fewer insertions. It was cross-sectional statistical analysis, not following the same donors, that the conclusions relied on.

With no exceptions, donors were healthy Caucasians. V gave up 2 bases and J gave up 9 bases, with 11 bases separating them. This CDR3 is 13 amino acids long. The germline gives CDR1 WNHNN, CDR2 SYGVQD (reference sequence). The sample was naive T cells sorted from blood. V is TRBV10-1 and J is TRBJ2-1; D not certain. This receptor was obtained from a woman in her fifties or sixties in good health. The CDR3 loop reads CASSEPRPGEQFF. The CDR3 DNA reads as TGCGCCAGCAGTGAGCCCCGTCCCGGTGAGCAGTTCTTC.